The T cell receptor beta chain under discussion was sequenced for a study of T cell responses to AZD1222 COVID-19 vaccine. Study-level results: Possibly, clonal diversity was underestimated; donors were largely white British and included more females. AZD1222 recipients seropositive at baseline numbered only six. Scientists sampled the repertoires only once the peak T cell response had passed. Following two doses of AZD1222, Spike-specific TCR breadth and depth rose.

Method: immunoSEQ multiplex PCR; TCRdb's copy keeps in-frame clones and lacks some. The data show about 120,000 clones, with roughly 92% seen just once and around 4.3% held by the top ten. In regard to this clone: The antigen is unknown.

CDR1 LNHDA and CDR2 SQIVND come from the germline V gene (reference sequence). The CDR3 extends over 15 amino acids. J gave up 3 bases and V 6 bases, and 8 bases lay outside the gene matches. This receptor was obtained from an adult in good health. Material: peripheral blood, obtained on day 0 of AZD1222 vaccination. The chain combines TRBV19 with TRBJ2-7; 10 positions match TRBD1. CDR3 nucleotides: TGTGCCAGTAGGCGGGCAGGACAGGGGGACTACGAGCAGTACTTC. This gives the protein CASRRAGQGDYEQYF. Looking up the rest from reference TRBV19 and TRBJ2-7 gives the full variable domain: DGGITQSPKYLFRKEGQNVTLSCEQNLNHDAMYWYRQDPGQGLRLIYYSQIVNDFQKGDIAEGYSVSREKKESFPLTVTSAQKNPTAFYLCASRRAGQGDYEQYFGPGTRLTVT.